Below, one T cell receptor beta chain is given with its context. Antigen unknown. This sample is drawn from a study of shared clonotypes between healthy human individuals. Authors' analysis steps: Filtering differed because ImmunoSEQ produced junction-only sequences that carried no quality scores. Only in-frame clones appear in the TCRdb table, and some are missing; sequencing was by immunoSEQ multiplex PCR. The V and J calls and the clone size are those of that table, but D and trimming were determined from the DNA. Of millions of clones detected, around 95% appear once; the ten largest clones hold around 0.13%. Overall study results and limits: Sorted-subset samples were not fully sequenced, rarefaction indicated. Clonotype sharing among donors was thought likely to change with sequencing depth.

The CDR3 runs to 16 residues. J gave up 4 bases and V 3 bases, and 9 bases lay outside the gene matches. CDR1 and CDR2 (germline): SEHNR, FQNEAQ (reference sequence). This chain joins TRBV7-9 and TRBJ1-3; TRBD1 matches 7 bases. The source of this sequence is a man between 18 and 35 years old in good health. The sample taken for sequencing was naive CD4+ T cells sorted from blood. Subset noted: CD45RA+ positively selected. This CDR3 reads CASSFTGTAGGNTIYF. The CDR3, as DNA: TGTGCCAGCAGCTTCACCGGGACAGCCGGCGGAAACACCATATATTTT.